This entry describes one T cell receptor (beta chain). Its antigen remains undetermined. Per-base qualities were not stored, and no clone one base away is much larger. Peripheral blood CD8+ and CD4+ T cells from healthy donors, Susac syndrome patients and multiple sclerosis patients were profiled by high-throughput TCR beta sequencing. The Susac syndrome patients fulfilled recently defined diagnostic criteria for definite or probable disease. Bulk CD8+ and CD4+ T cells were purified magnetically by negative isolation, whereas CD8+ TEMRA cells were enriched by FACS. Blood was collected in EDTA tubes and processed within 24 hours, with PBMCs isolated through density gradient centrifugation. PBMCs intended for TCR sequencing were cryopreserved in liquid nitrogen and were subsequently thawed in a 37 degrees C water bath. A purity of at least 90% was achieved for sorted or isolated CD4+, CD8+ and CD8+ TEMRA cells.

These data originate in a study of CD8 T cells in Susac syndrome (dated by TCRdb to the late 2010s). Concerning the study at large: Among the sequenced Susac syndrome patients, 5 or 6 had clinically active disease and about eight were in clinical remission. At the time of blood withdrawal, Susac syndrome patients were either therapy-naive, taking corticosteroids (with some also receiving IVIg), or on IVIg alone. Whether CD8+ T cell activation and differentiation in Susac syndrome was antigen driven was tested using repertoire sequencing. The study compared CD8+ T cell repertoire clonality among 12 healthy donors, around 14 Susac syndrome patients and fewer than 19 multiple sclerosis patients.

The germline V end is reduced by 5 bases and the J end by 8 bases; junction bases left unmatched: 11. CDR1 is given as SGHVS and CDR2 as FQNEAQ, both from the germline V gene. From the cysteine through the phenylalanine, the CDR3 covers 15 amino acids. The read is trimmed to its CDR3 DNA, 45 bases read in frame from base 1. RNA was extracted using the RNeasy kit, and about 0.5 to 1 microgram was reverse transcribed with random hexamers. TCR beta CDR3 regions were amplified with the immunoSEQ multiplex PCR assay covering 54 Vbeta and 13 Jbeta segments. To correct PCR amplification bias, a synthetic template baseline was used for both primer optimization and computational correction. The original methods were these. Reads were annotated to V, D and J genes according to IMGT and were analyzed with immunoSEQ Analyzer, with only productive sequences retained. To calculate clonality, Shannon entropy was normalized by log2 of the number of productive unique sequences and then subtracted from one. For each patient and control, public and private clones were evaluated within the 100 most prevalent clones. Clones were defined as Susac-specific if absent from the healthy and MS cohorts, from 900 to 1,200 published viral clones and from other ImmuneACCESS disease sequences. TCRdb's own reprocessing of the public reads used fastp at Q25 and MiXCR and kept productive beta chains. CDR3 protein duplicates are merged, each entry listing the most common genes and DNA. The V and J calls, along with clone size, are taken from TCRdb and not from the paper's own processing. In all, the sample holds fewer than 90,000 distinct CDR3 sequences, and 93% of those were seen once. The ten largest clonotypes hold more than 0.4% of the sample.

Summary of the overall study and its limitations: The study acknowledged that relatively few individuals were included in the TCR sequencing and HLA analysis. Clonal expansion was seen in Susac syndrome CD8+ repertoires, peaking in CD8+ TEMRA cells and being greater in clinically active patients than in remitting ones. In the total CD8+ and CD8+ TEMRA repertoires, over 15 and five Susac-specific public clones, respectively, were identified.

Rearrangement joined TRBV7-8 to TRBJ2-1; TRBD1 lines up with 8 middle nucleotides. Sequencing input: CD8+ T cells from PBMCs. The origin of this receptor is a human donor with Susac syndrome. The sequence in DNA is TGTGCCAGCAGCCAAGGACAGGGCCCCTCATATGAGCAGTTCTTC. This is translated as CASSQGQGPSYEQFF.